This TCR beta chain is drawn from a study of blood T cells in healthy people across ages. Overall study: About one barcoded TCR beta cDNA was captured per two T cells. Overall study results and limits: CMV status of donors was not determined, possibly confounding expanded clonotype changes.

The use of a sample-barcoded 5' primer and a J-beta primer mix characterized a second PCR of about 6 to 11 cycles. A single record per CDR3 protein comes from TCRdb applying MiXCR to the 5' RACE reads. In the table there are approximately 800,000 distinct CDR3 sequences, roughly 25% of which are singletons. A minimum of 5 micrograms of total RNA was extracted per sample. J was trimmed by 7 bases and V by 5 bases; bases with no gene match: 6. This CDR3 contains 14 residues. Germline CDR1 WNHNN, CDR2 SYGVQD (reference sequence). Details on this clonotype: Its antigen remains unknown.

These data were also filed under a second study, of T cells of mothers and their children. From that paper: Each child contributed roughly 3.2 million TCR beta CDR3 reads, while each mother contributed over 8 million.

This receptor was identified in a boy between 10 and 17 years old in good health. Sequenced input: blood. This chain links TRBV10-1 with TRBJ2-2, with TRBD1 matching 8 bases. CDR3 residues: CASSRQGAVGELFF. The CDR3 region has the DNA TGCGCCAGCAGTCGTCAGGGGGCCGTCGGGGAGCTGTTTTTT.